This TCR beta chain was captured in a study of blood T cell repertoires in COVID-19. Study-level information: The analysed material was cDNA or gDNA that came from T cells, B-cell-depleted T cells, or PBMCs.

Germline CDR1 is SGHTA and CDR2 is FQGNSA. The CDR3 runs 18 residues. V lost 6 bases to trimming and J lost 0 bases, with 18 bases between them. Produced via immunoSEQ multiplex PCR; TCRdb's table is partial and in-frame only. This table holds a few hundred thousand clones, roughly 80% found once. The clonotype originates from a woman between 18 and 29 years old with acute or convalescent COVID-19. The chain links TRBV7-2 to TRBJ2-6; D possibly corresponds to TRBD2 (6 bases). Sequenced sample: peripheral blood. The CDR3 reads CASRRRVKDYSGANVLTF. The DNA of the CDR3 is TGTGCCAGCAGGAGGAGGGTTAAGGACTACTCTGGGGCCAACGTCCTGACTTTC. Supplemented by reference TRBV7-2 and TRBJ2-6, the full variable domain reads GAGVSQSPSNKVTEKGKDVELRCDPISGHTALYWYRQSLGQGLEFLIYFQGNSAPDKSGLPSDRFSAERTGGSVSTLTIQRTQQEDSAVYLCASRRRVKDYSGANVLTFGAGSRLTVL.